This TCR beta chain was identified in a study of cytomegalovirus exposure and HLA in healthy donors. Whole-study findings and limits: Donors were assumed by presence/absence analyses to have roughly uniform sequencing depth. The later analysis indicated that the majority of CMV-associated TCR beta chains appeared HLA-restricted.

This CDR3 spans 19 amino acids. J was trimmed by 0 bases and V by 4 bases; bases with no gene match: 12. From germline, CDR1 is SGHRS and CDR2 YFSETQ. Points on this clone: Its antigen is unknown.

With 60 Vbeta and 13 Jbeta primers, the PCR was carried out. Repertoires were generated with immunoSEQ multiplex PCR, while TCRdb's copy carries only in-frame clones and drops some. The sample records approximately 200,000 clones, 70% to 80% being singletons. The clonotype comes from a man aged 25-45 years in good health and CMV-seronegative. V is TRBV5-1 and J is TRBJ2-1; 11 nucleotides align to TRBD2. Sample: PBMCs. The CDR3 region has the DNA TGCGCCAGCAGCCCCGCCCCCCGACTAGCGGGACGCTCCTACAATGAGCAGTTCTTC. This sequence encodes CASSPAPRLAGRSYNEQFF.